This T cell receptor beta chain was sequenced during a study of cytomegalovirus exposure and HLA in healthy donors. 60 Vbeta and 13 Jbeta primers were used in PCR. This table comes from immunoSEQ multiplex PCR, and its TCRdb copy is limited to in-frame clones, with some not included. Of over 75,000 clones listed, roughly 86% were seen once; the top ten hold roughly 9.2%. Broader study findings: Presence/absence analyses rested on an assumption that sequencing depth was roughly uniform across donors.

Concerning this clone itself: Its antigen remains unknown.

The CDR3 has 16 amino acids. The V segment lost 4 bases and the J segment 7 bases; nucleotides outside the gene matches: 10. The germline CDR1 and CDR2 sequences are SGHTA and FQGNSA. The chain employs TRBV7-2 and TRBJ2-2, with TRBD1 identical over 9 bases. Sequenced material: PBMCs. The TCR was taken from a man aged 25-45 years in good health and CMV-seropositive. For the CDR3, the DNA is TGTGCCAGCAGCTCTAACCCGGGACAGGGAAGCGGGGAGCTGTTTTTT. Translated, it gives CASSSNPGQGSGELFF.